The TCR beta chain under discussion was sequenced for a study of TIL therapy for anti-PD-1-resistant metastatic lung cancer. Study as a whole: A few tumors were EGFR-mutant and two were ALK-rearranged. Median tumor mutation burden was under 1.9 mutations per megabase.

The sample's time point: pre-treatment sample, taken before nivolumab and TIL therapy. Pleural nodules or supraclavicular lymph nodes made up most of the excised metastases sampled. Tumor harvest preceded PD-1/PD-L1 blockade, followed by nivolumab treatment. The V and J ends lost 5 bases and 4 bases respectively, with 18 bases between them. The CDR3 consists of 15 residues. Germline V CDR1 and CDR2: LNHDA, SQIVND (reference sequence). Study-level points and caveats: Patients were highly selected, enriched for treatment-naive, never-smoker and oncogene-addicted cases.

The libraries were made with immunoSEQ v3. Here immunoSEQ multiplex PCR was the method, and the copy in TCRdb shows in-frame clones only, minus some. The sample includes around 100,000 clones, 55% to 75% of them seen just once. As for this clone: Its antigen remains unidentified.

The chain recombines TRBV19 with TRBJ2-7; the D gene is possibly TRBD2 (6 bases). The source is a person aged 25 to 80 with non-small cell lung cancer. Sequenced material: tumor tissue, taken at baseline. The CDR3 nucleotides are TGTGCCAGTAGTGTCCGGACTAACCCTCGATACGAGCAGTACTTC. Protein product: CASSVRTNPRYEQYF.